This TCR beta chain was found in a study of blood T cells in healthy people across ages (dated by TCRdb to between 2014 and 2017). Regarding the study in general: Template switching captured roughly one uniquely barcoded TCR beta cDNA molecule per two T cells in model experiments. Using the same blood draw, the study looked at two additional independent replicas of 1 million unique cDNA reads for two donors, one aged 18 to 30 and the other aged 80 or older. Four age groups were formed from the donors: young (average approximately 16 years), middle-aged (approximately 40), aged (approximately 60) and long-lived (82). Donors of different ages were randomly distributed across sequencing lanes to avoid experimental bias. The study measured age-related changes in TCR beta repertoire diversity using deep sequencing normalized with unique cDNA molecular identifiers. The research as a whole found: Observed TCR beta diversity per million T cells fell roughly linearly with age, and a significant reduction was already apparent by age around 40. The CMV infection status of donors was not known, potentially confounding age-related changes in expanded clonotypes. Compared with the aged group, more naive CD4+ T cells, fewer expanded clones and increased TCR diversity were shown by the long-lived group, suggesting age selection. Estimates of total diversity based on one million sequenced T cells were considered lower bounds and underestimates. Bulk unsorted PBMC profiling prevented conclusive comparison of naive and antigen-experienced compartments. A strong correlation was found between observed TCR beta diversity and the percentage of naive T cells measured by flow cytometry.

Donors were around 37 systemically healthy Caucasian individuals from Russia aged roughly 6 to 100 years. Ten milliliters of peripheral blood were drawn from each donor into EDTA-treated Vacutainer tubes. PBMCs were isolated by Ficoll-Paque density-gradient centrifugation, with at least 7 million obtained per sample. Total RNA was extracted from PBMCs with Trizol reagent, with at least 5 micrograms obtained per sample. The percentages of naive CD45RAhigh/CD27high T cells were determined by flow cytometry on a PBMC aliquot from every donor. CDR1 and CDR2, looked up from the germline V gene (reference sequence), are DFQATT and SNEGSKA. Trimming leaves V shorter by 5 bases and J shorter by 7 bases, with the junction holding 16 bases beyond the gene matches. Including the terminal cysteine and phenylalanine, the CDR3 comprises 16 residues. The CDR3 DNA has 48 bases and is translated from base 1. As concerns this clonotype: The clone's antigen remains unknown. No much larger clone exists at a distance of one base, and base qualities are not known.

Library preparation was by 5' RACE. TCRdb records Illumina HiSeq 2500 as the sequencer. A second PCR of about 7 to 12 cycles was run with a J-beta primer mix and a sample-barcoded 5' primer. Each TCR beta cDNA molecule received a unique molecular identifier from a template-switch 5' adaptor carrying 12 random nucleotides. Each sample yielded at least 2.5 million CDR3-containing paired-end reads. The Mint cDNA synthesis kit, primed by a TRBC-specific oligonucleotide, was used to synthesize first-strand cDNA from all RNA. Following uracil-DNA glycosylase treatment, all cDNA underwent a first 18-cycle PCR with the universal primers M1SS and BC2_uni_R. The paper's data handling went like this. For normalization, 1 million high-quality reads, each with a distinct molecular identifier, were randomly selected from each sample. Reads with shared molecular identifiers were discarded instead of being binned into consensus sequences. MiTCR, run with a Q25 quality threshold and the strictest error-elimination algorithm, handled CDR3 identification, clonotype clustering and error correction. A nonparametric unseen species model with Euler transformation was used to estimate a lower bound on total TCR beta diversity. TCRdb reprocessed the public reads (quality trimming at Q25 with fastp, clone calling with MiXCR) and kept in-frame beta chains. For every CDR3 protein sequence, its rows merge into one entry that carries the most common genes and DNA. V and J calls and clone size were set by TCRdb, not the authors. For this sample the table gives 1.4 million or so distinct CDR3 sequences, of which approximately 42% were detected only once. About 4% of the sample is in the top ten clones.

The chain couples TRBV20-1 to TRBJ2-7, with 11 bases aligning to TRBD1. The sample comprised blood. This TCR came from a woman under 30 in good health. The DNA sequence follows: TGCAGTGCTCCGTGGACAGGGGGCCGCTCCTACAATGAGCAGTACTTC. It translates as CSAPWTGGRSYNEQYF.